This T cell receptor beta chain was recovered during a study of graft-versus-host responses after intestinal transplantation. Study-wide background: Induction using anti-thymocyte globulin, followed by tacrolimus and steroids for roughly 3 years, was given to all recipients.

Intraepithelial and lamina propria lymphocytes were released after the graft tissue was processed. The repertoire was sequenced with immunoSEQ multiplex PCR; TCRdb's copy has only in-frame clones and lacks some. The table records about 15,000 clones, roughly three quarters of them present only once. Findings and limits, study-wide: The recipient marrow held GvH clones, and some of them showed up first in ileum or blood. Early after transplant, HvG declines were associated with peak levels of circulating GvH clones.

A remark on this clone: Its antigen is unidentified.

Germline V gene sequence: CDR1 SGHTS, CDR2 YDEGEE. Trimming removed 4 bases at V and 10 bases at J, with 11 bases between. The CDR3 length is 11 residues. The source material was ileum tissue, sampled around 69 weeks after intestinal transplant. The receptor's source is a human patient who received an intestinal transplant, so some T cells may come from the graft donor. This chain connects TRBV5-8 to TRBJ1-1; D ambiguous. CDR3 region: CASSPRFVAFF. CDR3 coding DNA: TGTGCCAGCAGCCCCCGGTTCGTAGCTTTCTTT.